Here is one T cell receptor beta chain with its context. CDR3 length equals 17 residues. V lost 0 bases and J lost 3, with 15 bases in between. Germline CDR1 LGHNA, CDR2 YNFKEQ. cDNA synthesis used the whole RNA isolate, giving expressed TCRB sequences. Assay used: immunoSEQ multiplex PCR; TCRdb lists only in-frame clones, some missing. The sample gives fewer than 15,000 clones, roughly half of which show up once; 0.98% is in the top ten. The data derive from a study of beta chain features in type 1 diabetes. The sequence derives from a man aged 18 to 29 in good health. This chain connects TRBV4-2 to TRBJ1-5; D ambiguous. Sequences were obtained from stem cell memory CD4+ T cells from blood. CDR3 amino acids: CASSQDLAAGYNQPQHF. CDR3 DNA: TGTGCCAGCAGCCAAGATCTAGCGGCGGGATACAATCAGCCCCAGCATTTT.